This T cell receptor beta chain was obtained from a study of blood T cell repertoires in COVID-19. Produced via immunoSEQ multiplex PCR; TCRdb's table is partial and in-frame only. The table records around 63,000 clones, 81% of them present only once. Sequencing was done on a sample of peripheral blood. This TCR came from a woman at least 80 years old with active or convalescent COVID-19.

Here the CDR3 reads CASRGQGRGYGYTF. CDR3 in DNA: TGTGCCAGCAGGGGACAGGGGCGGGGCTATGGCTACACCTTC. This chain connects TRBV6-6 to TRBJ1-2, with TRBD1 matching 10 bases. Germline CDR1 MNHNY, CDR2 SVGAGI (reference sequence). The CDR3 spans 14 residues. V was clipped by 6 bases and J by 4 bases; unmatched bases: 5.